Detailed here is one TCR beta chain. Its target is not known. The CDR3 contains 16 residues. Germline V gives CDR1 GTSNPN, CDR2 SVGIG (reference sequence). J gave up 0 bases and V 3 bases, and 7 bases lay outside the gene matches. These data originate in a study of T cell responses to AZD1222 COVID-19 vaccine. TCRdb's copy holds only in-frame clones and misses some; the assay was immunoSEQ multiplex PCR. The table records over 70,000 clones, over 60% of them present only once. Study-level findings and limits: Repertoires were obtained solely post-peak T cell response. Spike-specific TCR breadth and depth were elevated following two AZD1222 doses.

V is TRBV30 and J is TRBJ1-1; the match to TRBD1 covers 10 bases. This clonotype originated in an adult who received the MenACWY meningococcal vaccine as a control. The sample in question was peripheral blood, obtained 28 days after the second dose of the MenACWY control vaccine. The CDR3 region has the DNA TGTGCCTGGAGGAGGACAGGGGGTCGGGTGAACACTGAAGCTTTCTTT. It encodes CAWRRTGGRVNTEAFF.